This entry lists 27 T cell receptor beta chains sequenced from one sample in a study of blood T cell repertoires in COVID-19 (dated by TCRdb to the early 2020s). The library was made by the immunoSEQ multiplex PCR assay. The immuneACCESS repertoire file appears here via TCRdb, limited to in-frame rearrangements. These files lack a portion of the clones; in checked studies, under half of the deficit traces to unresolved V genes, and the cause of the others is not known. The sample yields 68,000 or so clones; more than 70% were counted once. Around 4% of the sample belongs to the ten largest clones. The specimen sequenced was peripheral blood. The receptors stem from a man over 45 with acute or convalescent COVID-19.

This clone was observed once. This sequence joins TRBV19 and TRBJ1-6; tentatively, D is TRBD1 (6 bases). Germline CDR1 is LNHDA and CDR2 is SQIVND (reference sequence). Trimming took off 6 bases at V and 9 bases at J, with 18 bases between the two ends. The CDR3 loop spans 15 amino acids. CDR3 residues: CASRSDRSEVSPLHF. For the CDR3, the DNA is TGTGCCAGTAGATCCGACAGGTCGGAGGTTTCACCCCTCCACTTT.

The rearrangement joins TRBV6-5 to TRBJ1-1, with D perhaps TRBD1 (5 bases). CDR3 length: 13 residues. V lost 7 bases, J lost 1 base, and 10 bases lay in between. The germline gives CDR1 MNHEY, CDR2 SVGAGI. CDR3 protein: CASKGNSNTEAFF. The CDR3 coding sequence is TGTGCCAGCAAGGGGAACTCGAACACTGAAGCTTTCTTT.

The chain uses TRBV5-5 and TRBJ2-7; unclear D gene. Germline assignment: CDR1 SGHKS and CDR2 YYEKEE (reference sequence). V shed 1 base and J shed 7 bases, with 15 bases lying between them. This CDR3 has 14 residues. CDR3 DNA sequence: TGTGCCAGCAGCTTGCCCCCACCCGCGCCGGAGCAGTACTTC. This translates into CASSLPPPAPEQYF.

The chain recombines TRBV3-1 (or the pseudogene TRBV3-2) with TRBJ1-4; 9 positions match TRBD1. Germline V CDR1 and CDR2: LGHDT, YNNKEL (reference sequence). This CDR3 region has 15 residues. Germline trimming cut 3 bases from V and 8 bases from J; bases unmatched to any gene: 7. DNA of the CDR3: TGTGCCAGCAGCCAGCGAGGGACAGGGAACGAAAAACTGTTTTTT. It encodes CASSQRGTGNEKLFF.

The rearrangement links TRBV13 to TRBJ2-7; D gene unclear. This CDR3 contains 16 residues. From germline, CDR1 is PRHDT and CDR2 FYEKMQ (reference sequence). The V end was cut by 5 bases, the J end by 0 bases, with 17 bases between. CDR3 loop: CASSPGGRAYSYEQYF. CDR3 nucleotide sequence: TGTGCCAGCAGCCCCGGTGGGCGAGCATACTCCTACGAGCAGTACTTC.

This clone was recorded a few times. The CDR3 DNA reads TGTGCCAGTAGGGACAGCCTGAACACTGAAGCTTTCTTT. Encoded protein: CASRDSLNTEAFF. This chain connects TRBV19 to TRBJ1-1, with D maybe TRBD1 (6 bases). Germline V gene data show CDR1 as LNHDA and CDR2 as SQIVND (reference sequence). V lost 6 bases and J lost 0, with 8 bases in between. The CDR3 sequence is 13 residues long.

A remark on this clone: The junction shows a germline mismatch at one end, possibly a read error. The chain couples TRBV7-9 to TRBJ2-1, with D unclear. The CDR3 is 11 amino acids. Looked up from germline, CDR1 is SEHNR and CDR2 is FQNEAQ (reference sequence). CDR3 loop: CASSLVSKILF. The CDR3 coding sequence is TGTGCCAGCAGCTTAGTTTCTAAAATCCTCTTC.

The chain is built from TRBV5-4 and TRBJ2-3; D is possibly TRBD1 (7 bases). The CDR3 runs to 15 residues. CDR1 and CDR2 (germline): SGHNT, YYREEE (reference sequence). The germline V and J ends were trimmed by 2 bases and 1 base, with 11 bases remaining between them. In nucleotides, the CDR3 is TGTGCCAGCAGCTTAGGAGGGGGCGGCACAGATACGCAGTATTTT. Its protein is CASSLGGGGTDTQYF.

The chain has TRBV19 and TRBJ1-2; 12 nucleotides match TRBD1. The junction had 5 bases not matched to a gene; V was cut back by 7 bases and J by 2 bases. CDR3 length: 15 residues. From germline, CDR1 is LNHDA and CDR2 SQIVND (reference sequence). The CDR3 protein is CASTGTGGANYGYTF. The CDR3 DNA sequence: TGTGCCAGTACCGGGACAGGGGGCGCGAACTATGGCTACACCTTC.

The chain carries TRBV11-3 and TRBJ2-3; the match to TRBD2 covers 11 bases. The CDR3 contains 17 residues. Trimming cost V 0 bases and J 3 bases; bases outside gene matches: 5. The V gene's germline CDR1 is SGHNT and CDR2 YENEEA. The CDR3 protein is CASSLDGSGRATDTQYF. The DNA of the CDR3 is TGTGCCAGCAGCTTAGACGGTAGCGGGAGGGCAACAGATACGCAGTATTTT.

V gene TRBV24-1 combines with J gene TRBJ2-7; 9 nucleotides align to TRBD2. After removal of 3 bases from V and 0 bases from J, the junction contained 17 bases not matched to a gene. The CDR3 totals 20 residues. Germline V gene sequence: CDR1 KGHDR, CDR2 SFDVKD. The CDR3 region has the DNA TGTGCCACCAGTGATAGTAGCGGGAGTAGCGGGAGCCCTAGCTCCTACGAGCAGTACTTC. Protein sequence: CATSDSSGSSGSPSSYEQYF.

J is TRBJ2-7 and V is TRBV6-6; 11 nucleotides match TRBD1. The J segment lost 0 bases and the V segment lost 6 bases, leaving 4 bases of the junction unmatched. CDR1 MNHNY and CDR2 SVGAGI come from the germline V gene (reference sequence). The CDR3 loop spans 15 amino acids. The CDR3 region has the DNA TGTGCCAGCAGCCCGGGACAGGGGGACTCCTACGAGCAGTACTTC. It encodes CASSPGQGDSYEQYF.

V and J are TRBV9 and TRBJ1-1; 12 positions agree with TRBD1. V shed 1 base and J 6 bases; nucleotides not matched to a gene: 4. CDR1 and CDR2 (germline): SGDLS, YYNGEE. There are 15 residues in the CDR3. Here the CDR3 DNA reads TGTGCCAGCAGCGTACCGGGACAGGGGGCTTCTGAAGCTTTCTTT. Residues: CASSVPGQGASEAFF. Complete variable domain (other parts from reference TRBV9 and TRBJ1-1): DSGVTQTPKHLITATGQRVTLRCSPRSGDLSVYWYQQSLDQGLQFLIQYYNGEERAKGNILERFSAQQFPDLHSELNLSSLELGDSALYFCASSVPGQGASEAFFGQGTRLTVV.

The chain employs TRBV2 and TRBJ1-2, with unresolved D. CDR1 and CDR2 (germline): SNHLY, FYNNEI. With 1 base removed from V and 6 bases from J, the gap between germline ends came to 6 bases. This CDR3 region has 12 residues. As DNA, the CDR3 is TGTGCCAGCAGTGAAGACGAGGATGGCTACACCTTC. This sequence encodes CASSEDEDGYTF.

This clone was seen once. This rearrangement joins TRBV27 to TRBJ2-5; 13 bases map to TRBD2. Trimming at V came to 5 bases and at J to 5 bases, leaving 8 bases not matched to a gene. CDR3 length equals 16 residues. Germline CDR1 is MNHEY and CDR2 is SMNVEV (reference sequence). The CDR3 sequence: CASSPTSGRVFETQYF. CDR3 bases: TGTGCCAGCAGTCCAACTAGCGGGAGGGTCTTCGAGACCCAGTACTTC.

The chain has TRBV9 and TRBJ2-5; the match to TRBD2 covers 7 bases. J lost 5 bases, V lost 0 bases, and 16 bases had no gene match. Germline V gives CDR1 SGDLS, CDR2 YYNGEE. The CDR3 covers 18 residues. CDR3: CASSVERVNAGAGETQYF. DNA of the CDR3: TGTGCCAGCAGCGTAGAGAGGGTTAATGCGGGAGCAGGGGAGACCCAGTACTTC.

This chain links TRBV7-6 with TRBJ2-7; 10 positions agree with TRBD2. Losses at the gene ends were 1 base for V and 2 bases for J; bases not matched to a gene: 5. CDR1 and CDR2 (germline): SGHVS, FNYEAQ. CDR3 length: 16 residues. CDR3 sequence (DNA): TGTGCCAGCAGCTTAGGGCGACTAGCGGGTACCTACGAGCAGTACTTC. It is translated as CASSLGRLAGTYEQYF.

The rearrangement joins TRBV18 to TRBJ2-3; D is perhaps TRBD2 (5 bases). Germline V lookup: CDR1 KGHSH, CDR2 LQKENI. This CDR3 comprises 15 residues. Trimming pared 3 bases from V and 3 bases from J, leaving 13 bases between. The DNA of the CDR3 is TGTGCCAGCTCACCCACTAGGCTGAGGACAGATACGCAGTATTTT. Residues: CASSPTRLRTDTQYF.

This chain connects TRBV6-5 to TRBJ2-7; D not resolved. In germline, CDR1 is MNHEY, CDR2 SVGAGI. The CDR3 totals 12 residues. V was clipped by 5 bases and J by 6 bases, with 11 bases between them. The CDR3 coding sequence is TGTGCCAGCAGTCTTACGGGTACCGAGCAGTACTTC. Translated: CASSLTGTEQYF.

This clone was seen once. The chain carries TRBV6-6 and TRBJ1-3; D not certain. CDR3 size: 11 residues. CDR1 is MNHNY, CDR2 SVGAGI, per germline (reference sequence). V lost 6 bases and J 8 bases, leaving 8 bases between the germline ends. CDR3 coding DNA: TGTGCCAGCAGGTACGGAGACACCATATATTTT. It yields the protein CASRYGDTIYF.

The rearrangement uses TRBV7-8 and TRBJ2-3; 7 bases map to TRBD1. The trim removed 8 bases at V and 2 bases at J, leaving 13 bases unmatched. CDR3 size: 16 residues. The V gene's germline CDR1 is SGHVS and CDR2 FQNEAQ. CDR3 region: CASPPGTVPPTDTQYF. The CDR3 DNA sequence: TGTGCCAGCCCACCGGGGACAGTCCCTCCCACAGATACGCAGTATTTT.

The CDR3 DNA reads as TGTGCCAGCAGCCAGACTCCGATCTCCTACAATGAGCAGTTCTTC. Translation gives CASSQTPISYNEQFF. The rearrangement links TRBV5-4 to TRBJ2-1; D not certain. Trimming shortened V by 4 bases and J by 0 bases, and 11 bases separated the two germline ends. In germline, CDR1 is SGHNT, CDR2 YYREEE (reference sequence). This CDR3 has 15 residues.

J is TRBJ2-6 and V is TRBV4-2; 10 bases fit TRBD1. The CDR3 has 19 residues. The germline V gene has CDR1 LGHNA and CDR2 YNFKEQ. V shed 1 base, J shed 2 bases, and the junction held 8 bases outside the gene matches. The CDR3 reads CASSQAEDRGIAGANVLTF. CDR3 DNA: TGTGCCAGCAGCCAAGCGGAGGACAGGGGGATTGCTGGGGCCAACGTCCTGACTTTC.

The chain couples TRBV4-2 to TRBJ1-2, with D tentatively TRBD1 (5 bases). Germline CDR1 is LGHNA and CDR2 is YNFKEQ. V was cut by 0 bases and J by 7 bases, with 15 bases left in between. CDR3 length: 15 residues. CDR3 coding DNA: TGTGCCAGCAGCCAAGATAAGATAGGGGTGTTTGGCTACACCTTC. Its protein product is CASSQDKIGVFGYTF.

The CDR3 is CASSHDRDQPQHF. In nucleotides, the CDR3 is TGCGCCAGCAGCCACGACAGGGATCAGCCCCAGCATTTT. The chain carries TRBV4-1 and TRBJ1-5; 7 bases agree with TRBD1. The CDR3 spans 13 residues. V shed 3 bases and J 5 bases; nucleotides not matched to a gene: 1. The germline CDR1 and CDR2 sequences are MGHRA and YSYEKL.

The chain uses TRBV28 and TRBJ2-1; 10 bases agree with TRBD2. The V gene's germline CDR1 is MDHEN and CDR2 SYDVKM. The V and J ends lost 3 bases and 15 bases, in that order; junction bases with no gene match: 8. This CDR3 comprises 13 residues. CDR3 in DNA: TGTGCCAGCAGTTTCTCAGCGGGAGGGCAGCCGTTCTTC. Protein: CASSFSAGGQPFF. Full variable domain (outside the CDR3, taken from reference TRBV28 and TRBJ2-1): DVKVTQSSRYLVKRTGEKVFLECVQDMDHENMFWYRQDPGLGLRLIYFSYDVKMKEKGDIPEGYSVSREKKERFSLILESASTNQTSMYLCASSFSAGGQPFFGPGTRLTVL.

The rearrangement uses TRBV6-1 and TRBJ2-1; 7 nucleotides match TRBD2. Germline trimming cut 5 bases from V and 7 bases from J; bases unmatched to any gene: 8. Germline V gene lookup returns CDR1 MNHNS and CDR2 SASEGT. The CDR3 totals 14 residues. Here the CDR3 reads CASSLTLAANEQFF. CDR3 sequence (DNA): TGTGCCAGCAGTTTAACTCTAGCGGCTAATGAGCAGTTCTTC.